Listed below are T cell receptor beta chains from one sample, sequenced in a study of T cells expressing NK-cell markers. TCRdb reprocessed the 5' RACE reads; each CDR3 protein has one entry and no DNA is given. The sample includes some 460,000 distinct CDR3 sequences. The material sequenced was blood T cells: a sorted CD56 or NKG2C T cell subset, CD4+ or CD8+ T cells, or bulk PBMC T cells (not recorded which). The receptors originated from a woman aged 50 to 65 in good health. The CDR3 runs from the conserved cysteine through the conserved F or W. Each record gives: J gene, V gene, CDR3 protein.

J gene: TRBJ2-2
V gene: TRBV5-1
CDR3 protein: CASSAGTSNTGELFF

J gene: TRBJ2-2
V gene: TRBV2
CDR3 protein: CASSEDRLGELFF

J gene: TRBJ1-2
V gene: TRBV6-5
CDR3 protein: CASSYSRAPGYGYTF

J gene: TRBJ2-7
V gene: TRBV18
CDR3 protein: CASSPNVKGRREQYF

J gene: TRBJ2-2
V gene: TRBV4-1
CDR3 protein: CASRLPGGELFF

J gene: TRBJ1-5
V gene: TRBV9
CDR3 protein: CASSVGPLGQQPQHF

J gene: TRBJ2-3
V gene: TRBV6-5
CDR3 protein: CASSRTSGRGGTQYF

J gene: TRBJ2-1
V gene: TRBV24-1
CDR3 protein: CATSTVPGLASPEQFF

J gene: TRBJ1-1
V gene: TRBV11-2
CDR3 protein: CASSQLPSMNTEAFF

J gene: TRBJ2-7
V gene: TRBV5-1
CDR3 protein: CASSLDGGGISSYEQYF

J gene: TRBJ1-3
V gene: TRBV5-1
CDR3 protein: CASSLAVDTIGNTIYF

J gene: TRBJ2-2
V gene: TRBV29-1
CDR3 protein: CSALGRGGTGELFF

J gene: TRBJ2-4
V gene: TRBV5-4
CDR3 protein: CASSFTGESNIQYF

J gene: TRBJ2-3
V gene: TRBV24-1
CDR3 protein: CATSDLRSTDTQYF

J gene: TRBJ2-4
V gene: TRBV7-9
CDR3 protein: CASSRGMDSGNLAKNIQYF

J gene: TRBJ2-2
V gene: TRBV10-2
CDR3 protein: CASSGTSGTTGELFF

J gene: TRBJ2-5
V gene: TRBV29-1
CDR3 protein: CSVASSQETQYF

J gene: TRBJ1-4
V gene: TRBV4-1
CDR3 protein: CASSQDKWPNEKLFF

J gene: TRBJ1-2
V gene: TRBV15
CDR3 protein: CATSRDRSAYGYTF

J gene: TRBJ1-6
V gene: TRBV19
CDR3 protein: CASSPAGLNNSPLHF

J gene: TRBJ2-3
V gene: TRBV3-1
CDR3 protein: CASSQGPRSGDTQYF

J gene: TRBJ1-2
V gene: TRBV5-4
CDR3 protein: CASSLVEGGGYTF

J gene: TRBJ2-5
V gene: TRBV3-1
CDR3 protein: CASSQSLRDHGETQYF

J gene: TRBJ2-5
V gene: TRBV20-1
CDR3 protein: CSASPDRGRKTQYF

J gene: TRBJ2-1
V gene: TRBV5-1
CDR3 protein: CASSFEGQGWGSSYNEQFF

J gene: TRBJ2-3
V gene: TRBV6-6
CDR3 protein: CASTEAGGISDTQYF

J gene: TRBJ2-1
V gene: TRBV6-5
CDR3 protein: CASKSGGFLNEQFF

J gene: TRBJ2-3
V gene: TRBV7-8
CDR3 protein: CASSLIRSADTQYF

J gene: TRBJ1-1
V gene: TRBV15
CDR3 protein: CATSRPMWDTEAFF

J gene: TRBJ2-5
V gene: TRBV5-1
CDR3 protein: CASRDPPGETQYF

J gene: TRBJ1-3
V gene: TRBV20-1
CDR3 protein: CSASKEAVGNTIYF

J gene: TRBJ1-1
V gene: TRBV3-1
CDR3 protein: CASSQDSGTSEAFF

J gene: TRBJ1-1
V gene: TRBV20-1
CDR3 protein: CSAGSPNEAFF

J gene: TRBJ1-2
V gene: TRBV3-1
CDR3 protein: CASSTTGGVYGYTF

J gene: TRBJ1-4
V gene: TRBV27
CDR3 protein: CASSSHRAPNEKLFF

J gene: TRBJ2-1
V gene: TRBV10-3
CDR3 protein: CAISSPGQRGNEQFF

J gene: TRBJ2-4
V gene: TRBV11-2
CDR3 protein: CASSVSQKNIQYF

J gene: TRBJ2-7
V gene: TRBV6-5
CDR3 protein: CASSPSGGVTYEQYF

J gene: TRBJ1-1
V gene: TRBV28
CDR3 protein: CASITFGFRVERTEAFF

J gene: TRBJ2-5
V gene: TRBV27
CDR3 protein: CASSFSTGGKETQYF

J gene: TRBJ2-7
V gene: TRBV5-1
CDR3 protein: CASSFQDRGLNEQYF

J gene: TRBJ2-5
V gene: TRBV12-3/TRBV12-4
CDR3 protein: CASSYLGGGETQYF

J gene: TRBJ2-2
V gene: TRBV10-1
CDR3 protein: CASSEFAGGANTGELFF

J gene: TRBJ2-1
V gene: TRBV5-1
CDR3 protein: CASTSSGLAFNEQFF